These 9 T cell receptor beta chains originate from one sample sequenced in a study of blood T cell repertoires in COVID-19. Sequencing used immunoSEQ multiplex PCR; TCRdb keeps in-frame clones, though not all of them. Here the sample spans approximately 45,000 clones, about 83% being singletons. Sequencing was performed on peripheral blood. The origin of the receptors is a man aged 40-49 years with COVID-19, enrolled during active disease.

This chain joins TRBV28 and TRBJ1-3; 8 bases are shared with TRBD1. After removal of 6 bases from V and 0 bases from J, the junction contained 7 bases not matched to a gene. Germline CDR1 reads MDHEN; CDR2 reads SYDVKM. The CDR3 has 16 amino acids. The CDR3 DNA reads TGTGCCAGCAGGGAGACAGGGGCTCTCTCTGGAAACACCATATATTTT. Translated: CASRETGALSGNTIYF.

CDR3: CASSRAQGSGVYNEQFF. The CDR3 DNA follows: TGTGCCAGCAGCCGGGCTCAGGGTAGCGGGGTATACAATGAGCAGTTCTTC. V usage is TRBV14 and J usage is TRBJ2-1; the match to TRBD2 covers 8 bases. Germline V gene data show CDR1 as SGHDN and CDR2 as FVKESK. This CDR3 is 17 amino acids long. V trimming: 4 bases; J trimming: 4 bases; junction bases outside the gene matches: 12.

This clone was recorded a few times. This sequence joins TRBV5-5 and TRBJ1-5; 10 bases line up with TRBD1. The V gene end was trimmed by 2 bases and the J gene end by 3 bases; junction bases not matched to a gene: 11. This CDR3 contains 18 residues. Germline lookup yields CDR1 SGHKS and CDR2 YYEKEE (reference sequence). The CDR3 DNA is TGTGCCAGCAGCTTTTCACTCTCGGACAGGGGGAACAATCAGCCCCAGCATTTT. Its translation is CASSFSLSDRGNNQPQHF. Supplemented by reference TRBV5-5 and TRBJ1-5, the full variable domain reads DAGVTQSPTHLIKTRGQQVTLRCSPISGHKSVSWYQQVLGQGPQFIFQYYEKEERGRGNFPDRFSARQFPNYSSELNVNALLLGDSALYLCASSFSLSDRGNNQPQHFGDGTRLSIL.

The chain combines TRBV27 with TRBJ1-2; the match to TRBD1 covers 9 bases. This CDR3 has 13 amino acids. The germline CDR1 and CDR2 sequences are MNHEY and SMNVEV (reference sequence). The V segment lost 3 bases and the J segment 6 bases; nucleotides outside the gene matches: 2. The DNA for the CDR3 is TGTGCCAGCAGTTTCGGGACAGGGCATGGCTACACCTTC. It encodes CASSFGTGHGYTF.

This clone was found once. In DNA, the CDR3 is TGTGCCAGCAGCGCTATTGGTGGGGCCAACGTCCTGACTTTC. It is translated as CASSAIGGANVLTF. This rearrangement joins TRBV2 to TRBJ2-6; D unresolved. The germline V and J ends were trimmed by 6 bases and 3 bases, with 9 bases remaining between them. Germline V lookup: CDR1 SNHLY, CDR2 FYNNEI. This CDR3 has 14 amino acids.

The J gene is TRBJ2-7, the V gene TRBV29-1, with D tentatively TRBD2 (7 bases). Deletions cut 4 bases from V and 6 bases from J, with 16 bases between. The germline V gene has CDR1 SQVTM and CDR2 ANQGSEA. The CDR3 is 13 residues long. CDR3 coding DNA: TGCAGCGTTGGATCCTCGGGGGGCAGCGAGCAGTACTTC. Protein: CSVGSSGGSEQYF.

The chain combines TRBV28 with TRBJ1-2; 9 bases agree with TRBD1. Germline CDR1 MDHEN, CDR2 SYDVKM. V shed 6 bases and J 4 bases; nucleotides not matched to a gene: 3. The CDR3 totals 13 residues. For the CDR3, the DNA is TGTGCCAGCAGAAAGACAGGGGGCTATGGCTACACCTTC. It yields the protein CASRKTGGYGYTF.

This clone was seen more than once but under ten times. The chain couples TRBV5-1 to TRBJ2-2, with 11 bases that match TRBD2. Germline V gives CDR1 SGHRS, CDR2 YFSETQ. V lost 4 bases, J lost 3 bases, and 5 bases stayed unmatched. The CDR3 spans 16 residues. The chain's CDR3 is CASSELAGADTGELFF. CDR3 bases: TGCGCCAGCAGCGAACTAGCGGGAGCGGACACCGGGGAGCTGTTTTTT.

The chain combines TRBV19 with TRBJ2-4; 8 bases map to TRBD1. The germline V gene has CDR1 LNHDA and CDR2 SQIVND (reference sequence). The CDR3 is made up of 17 amino acids. V shed 6 bases and J 3 bases; nucleotides not matched to a gene: 13. Here the CDR3 reads CASSPTRTGFGKNIQYF. The CDR3 DNA follows: TGTGCCAGTAGCCCCACCCGGACAGGGTTTGGCAAAAACATTCAGTACTTC.